Listed here is a single T cell receptor (beta chain). Sequenced by immunoSEQ multiplex PCR; TCRdb stores in-frame clones only, minus some. The sample records about 280,000 clones, approximately 80% being singletons. Germline V gives CDR1 SGDLS, CDR2 YYNGEE. V lost 2 bases to trimming and J lost 4 bases; unmatched junction nucleotides: 11. This CDR3 has 16 amino acids. Study members were between about 18 and 100 years old and lived in 24 US regions. Within the 2 weeks before study entry, each person in the exposed group met a COVID-19 case. These data are taken from a study of blood T cell repertoires in COVID-19. Study background: Collection of acute and convalescent COVID-19 samples took place in the United States, Italy and Spain. T cells, B-cell-depleted T cells, or PBMCs provided the cDNA or gDNA that served as material.

V and J are TRBV9 and TRBJ2-7, with 8 bases that match TRBD2. This TCR came from a man in his forties who had been exposed to COVID-19. Material for sequencing was PBMCs or T cells enriched from blood (not recorded which). CDR3 nucleotide sequence: TGTGCCAGCAGCGTCGCTGCCCTAGCGGGTTTTTACGAGCAGTACTTC. Translating gives CASSVAALAGFYEQYF.